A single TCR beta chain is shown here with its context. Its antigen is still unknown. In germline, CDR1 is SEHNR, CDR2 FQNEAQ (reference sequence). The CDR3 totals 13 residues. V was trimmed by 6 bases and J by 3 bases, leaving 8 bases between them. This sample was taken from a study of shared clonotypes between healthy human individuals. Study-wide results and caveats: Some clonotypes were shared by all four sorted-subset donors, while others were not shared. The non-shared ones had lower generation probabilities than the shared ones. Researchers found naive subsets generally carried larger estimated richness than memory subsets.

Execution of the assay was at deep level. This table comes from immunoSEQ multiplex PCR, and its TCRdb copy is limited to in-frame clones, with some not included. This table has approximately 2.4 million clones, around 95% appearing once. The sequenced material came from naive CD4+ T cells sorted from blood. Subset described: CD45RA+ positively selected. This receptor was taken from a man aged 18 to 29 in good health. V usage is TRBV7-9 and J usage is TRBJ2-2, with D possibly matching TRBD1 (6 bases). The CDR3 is CASSQGYTGELFF. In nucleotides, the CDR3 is TGTGCCAGCAGTCAGGGGTACACCGGGGAGCTGTTTTTT.